The 5 T cell receptor beta chains below were found in one sample sequenced in a study of low-dose radiotherapy and immunotherapy resistance in tumors. Time point in this sample: after trial treatment. Treatment in this sample: LDRT plus nivolumab, ipilimumab, low-dose cyclophosphamide and aspirin (RACIN trial). Primers targeting TRAV and TRBV primed first-strand cDNA, covering alpha and beta chains. It was with a constant-region primer and a V-primer adapter that TCRs were amplified over 20 PCR cycles. One entry per CDR3 protein results from TCRdb running MiXCR on the reads. This table holds some 100,000 distinct CDR3 sequences, about 20% found once. Sequences were derived from PBMCs, sampled after low-dose radiotherapy plus immunotherapy. The receptors come from a female donor with ovarian cancer.

This clonotype was detected ten times or more. This chain uses TRBV6-6 with TRBJ1-5; the D is unclear. The V gene lost 4 bases and the J gene lost 5 bases, with 12 bases spanning the gap. The CDR3 contains 14 residues. Germline V gene sequence: CDR1 MNHNY, CDR2 SVGAGI (reference sequence). CDR3 nucleotides: TGTGCCAGCAGTTCGAATCAGAATGATCAGCCCCAGCATTTT. It translates to CASSSNQNDQPQHF.

Ten or more counts support this clonotype. The V gene is TRBV7-9, the J gene TRBJ2-7, with 9 bases matching TRBD1. The CDR3 has 16 amino acids. Losses at the gene ends were 4 bases for V and 2 bases for J; bases not matched to a gene: 9. The germline V gene encodes CDR1 SEHNR and CDR2 FQNEAQ (reference sequence). The CDR3 loop reads CASSSNRGRRAYEQYF. The DNA of the CDR3 is TGTGCCAGCAGCTCGAACAGGGGGCGAAGGGCCTACGAGCAGTACTTC.

The chain employs TRBV18 and TRBJ1-1, with 12 bases that match TRBD1. The ends lost 5 bases at V and 5 bases at J; junction bases unmatched: 6. Germline values: CDR1 KGHSH, CDR2 LQKENI. CDR3 length equals 15 residues. The CDR3, as DNA: TGTGCCAGCTCAGGGACAGGGGGCGCCGAGACTGAAGCTTTCTTT. Its translation is CASSGTGGAETEAFF.

The sample holds a few counts of this clonotype. The V call is TRBV5-1, the J call TRBJ2-5; 12 nucleotides align to TRBD1. Losses at the gene ends were 4 bases for V and 5 bases for J; bases not matched to a gene: 3. The V gene's germline CDR1 is SGHRS and CDR2 YFSETQ. The CDR3 has 14 residues. For the CDR3, the DNA is TGCGCCAGCAGCGGGACAGGGGGCCGGGAGACCCAGTACTTC. Amino acid sequence: CASSGTGGRETQYF.

At least ten counts were recorded for this clonotype. The CDR3 reads CASTRTGTGGWGEQYF. Here the CDR3 DNA reads TGTGCCAGCACCAGGACCGGGACAGGGGGTTGGGGCGAGCAGTACTTC. This chain links TRBV27 with TRBJ2-7; 11 bases are a match to TRBD1. Losses at the gene ends were 7 bases for V and 6 bases for J; bases not matched to a gene: 14. The CDR3 covers 16 residues. Germline lookup yields CDR1 MNHEY and CDR2 SMNVEV (reference sequence).